This is a list of T cell receptor beta chains from one sample in a study of T-cell reconstitution after alpha-beta-depleted transplantation in children. TCRdb re-called the PCR reads with MiXCR, one entry per CDR3 protein. Among some 830,000 distinct CDR3 sequences listed, 15% to 20% were seen once. The specimen comprised PBMCs, mostly from graft donor cells, sampled 360 days after TCRalphabeta/CD19-depleted stem cell transplant. These receptors came from a male patient aged 10 to 17 who had a stem cell transplant for acute lymphoblastic leukemia, so the T cells may come from the graft donor. The conserved cysteine and the conserved F or W are not part of the CDR3 here. A D gene is named only where the DNA matches it firmly. Clone size, where shown, is once, few, many, or a class for clones that have expanded.

clone_size d_call j_call v_call cdr3_aa
NA NA TRBJ2-7 TRBV12-3/TRBV12-4 ASSLVRLQTYEQY
NA TRBD1 TRBJ1-2 TRBV5-1 ASSLGQGARGYT
many TRBD2 TRBJ2-2 TRBV29-1 SAWTSGRRAGELF
few NA TRBJ1-5 TRBV24-1 ATSDWRVNQPQH
NA NA TRBJ1-5 TRBV4-2 ASSQDIAGYSNQPQH
few NA TRBJ2-7 TRBV5-5 ASSFGWYEQY
few NA TRBJ2-3 TRBV5-1 ASSFSGIPADTQY
few NA TRBJ2-1 TRBV29-1 SVDAGQGGLNYNEQF
NA NA TRBJ1-1 TRBV30 AWSGLPNTEAF
few TRBD2 TRBJ2-5 TRBV18 ASSRLAGSAAETQY
many NA TRBJ2-7 TRBV12-3/TRBV12-4 ASSLQGNYEQY
few NA TRBJ2-5 TRBV20-1 SASTSRGETQY
few NA TRBJ2-2 TRBV9 ASRAGAAFTGELF
NA NA TRBJ2-5 TRBV11-2 ASSLDYVGETQY
few NA TRBJ2-1 TRBV19 ASSPRRAPYNEQF